This entry lists 32 T cell receptor beta chains sequenced from one sample in a study of cytomegalovirus exposure and HLA in healthy donors. With 60 Vbeta and 13 Jbeta primers, the PCR was carried out. Data came from immunoSEQ multiplex PCR; TCRdb stores just in-frame clones and leaves some out. The sample has about 190,000 clones; about 80% are singletons. Sequencing was performed on PBMCs. These TCRs come from a boy between 10 and 17 years old in good health and CMV-seronegative.

This CDR3 is CAARGTVEKLFF. As DNA, the CDR3 is TGTGCCGCTCGAGGGACAGTTGAAAAACTGTTTTTT. The V call is TRBV28, the J call TRBJ1-4; 7 bases line up with TRBD1. This CDR3 spans 12 amino acids. After removal of 11 bases from V and 7 bases from J, the junction contained 7 bases not matched to a gene. CDR1 and CDR2 from the germline V gene are MDHEN and SYDVKM.

The rearrangement joins TRBV19 to TRBJ1-2; a possible D gene is TRBD1 (5 bases). CDR3 size: 14 residues. V gave up 1 base and J gave up 1 base, with 7 bases separating them. Germline lookup yields CDR1 LNHDA and CDR2 SQIVND (reference sequence). The CDR3 DNA is TGTGCCAGTAGTATAGGGGGCTTTAACTATGGCTACACCTTC. Protein sequence: CASSIGGFNYGYTF.

The chain has TRBV7-9 and TRBJ1-1; D remains unclear. V lost 6 bases, J lost 6 bases, and 14 bases lay in between. Per the germline V gene, CDR1 is SEHNR and CDR2 is FQNEAQ (reference sequence). The CDR3 runs to 13 residues. This CDR3 reads CASRLGGSAEAFF. DNA of the CDR3: TGTGCCAGCAGACTCGGCGGGTCGGCTGAAGCTTTCTTT.

The rearrangement uses TRBV5-5 and TRBJ1-2, with D uncertain. Trimming took 1 base from V and 8 from J, leaving 18 bases between them. Germline assignment: CDR1 SGHKS and CDR2 YYEKEE (reference sequence). The length of the CDR3 is 15 residues. CDR3 loop: CASSLNHGRVNGYTF. In nucleotides, the CDR3 is TGTGCCAGCAGCTTGAACCACGGGAGGGTCAACGGCTACACCTTC.

V usage is TRBV11-2 and J usage is TRBJ1-2; 9 positions agree with TRBD1. V was pared by 1 base and J by 3 bases, with 6 bases of the junction left unmatched. CDR1 and CDR2 from the germline V gene are SGHAT and FQNNGV. The CDR3 totals 16 residues. The CDR3 bases are TGTGCCAGCAGCTTAGGACCGGGACAGGGTGACTATGGCTACACCTTC. Protein: CASSLGPGQGDYGYTF. Combining the CDR3 with reference TRBV11-2 and TRBJ1-2 gives the whole variable domain EAGVAQSPRYKIIEKRQSVAFWCNPISGHATLYWYQQILGQGPKLLIQFQNNGVVDDSQLPKDRFSAERLKGVDSTLKIQPAKLEDSAVYLCASSLGPGQGDYGYTFGSGTRLTVV.

The CDR3 reads CASSLGGAGTEAFF. In DNA form, the CDR3 reads TGCGCCAGCAGCTTAGGGGGCGCGGGTACTGAAGCTTTCTTT. The V call is TRBV5-1, the J call TRBJ1-1, with 7 bases identical to TRBD1. From germline, CDR1 is SGHRS and CDR2 YFSETQ. Trimming took 2 bases from V and 5 from J; bases not matched to a gene: 6. The length of the CDR3 is 14 residues. Filled out from reference TRBV5-1 and TRBJ1-1, the complete variable domain reads KAGVTQTPRYLIKTRGQQVTLSCSPISGHRSVSWYQQTPGQGLQFLFEYFSETQRNKGNFPGRFSGRQFSNSRSEMNVSTLELGDSALYLCASSLGGAGTEAFFGQGTRLTVV.

The chain has TRBV5-4 and TRBJ2-1; TRBD2 matches 11 bases. The germline gives CDR1 SGHNT, CDR2 YYREEE (reference sequence). This CDR3 spans 14 amino acids. V gave up 2 bases and J gave up 6 bases; unmatched junction bases: 1. CDR3: CASSFLAGGNEQFF. In nucleotides, the CDR3 is TGTGCCAGCAGCTTCCTAGCGGGGGGCAATGAGCAGTTCTTC.

V is TRBV4-1 and J is TRBJ2-2; the match to TRBD2 covers 8 bases. Trimming at V came to 0 bases and at J to 8 bases, leaving 11 bases not matched to a gene. Per germline, CDR1 MGHRA and CDR2 YSYEKL. This CDR3 spans 17 amino acids. CDR3 in amino acids: CASSQEASGPVGGELFF. The CDR3 DNA reads TGCGCCAGCAGCCAAGAGGCTAGCGGGCCGGTAGGGGGGGAGCTGTTTTTT.

The V and J genes are TRBV5-1 and TRBJ2-3; D might be TRBD1 (5 bases). CDR3 length equals 15 residues. Trimming took off 0 bases at V and 3 bases at J, with 11 bases between the two ends. Germline CDR1 SGHRS, CDR2 YFSETQ. CDR3 bases: TGCGCCAGCAGCTTGGAGGCAGGGTCGACAGATACGCAGTATTTT. Amino acid sequence: CASSLEAGSTDTQYF.

This clone was picked up one time. The chain links TRBV11-3 to TRBJ2-2, with TRBD1 identical over 9 bases. Trimming removed 5 bases from V and 7 bases from J; junction bases left unmatched: 5. The germline gives CDR1 SGHNT, CDR2 YENEEA. This CDR3 is 14 amino acids long. CDR3 region: CASSTQGADGELFF. The CDR3 DNA follows: TGTGCCAGCAGCACACAGGGGGCTGACGGGGAGCTGTTTTTT.

This clone was detected only a few times. V and J are TRBV30 and TRBJ1-2; D might be TRBD1 (5 bases). Trimming cost V 2 bases and J 7 bases, with 8 bases left between them. This CDR3 has 11 residues. Looked up from germline, CDR1 is GTSNPN and CDR2 is SVGIG (reference sequence). Here the CDR3 reads CAWSSQGGYTF. As DNA, the CDR3 is TGTGCCTGGAGTTCGCAGGGTGGCTACACCTTC.

DNA for the CDR3: TGTGCCAGCAGTGGTTCCTCGGACAAACCACTATATAATTCACCCCTCCACTTT. Its protein product is CASSGSSDKPLYNSPLHF. V is TRBV25-1 and J is TRBJ1-6, with a possible D match to TRBD1 (5 bases). V dropped 4 bases and J dropped 4 bases, with 20 bases sitting between them. The CDR3 contains 18 residues. Germline V CDR1 and CDR2: MGHDK, SYGVNS.

This clone was recorded once. The V gene is TRBV10-3, the J gene TRBJ1-5; tentatively, D is TRBD1 (6 bases). Looked up from germline, CDR1 is ENHRY and CDR2 is SYGVKD. The V end was cut by 0 bases, the J end by 6 bases, with 18 bases between. The CDR3 is 17 residues long. This CDR3 is CAISESRAGGTGQPQHF. The CDR3 DNA reads as TGTGCCATCAGTGAGTCGAGGGCGGGGGGCACCGGTCAGCCCCAGCATTTT.

The gene calls are TRBV6-6 and TRBJ2-2; 9 positions match TRBD2. The CDR3 sequence is 16 residues long. Germline V gene data show CDR1 as MNHNY and CDR2 as SVGAGI (reference sequence). J was trimmed by 7 bases and V by 0 bases; bases with no gene match: 6. Here the CDR3 reads CASSYSGLAHYGELFF. The CDR3 nucleotides are TGTGCCAGCAGTTACTCCGGACTAGCGCACTACGGGGAGCTGTTTTTT.

V usage is TRBV7-9 and J usage is TRBJ1-4; 11 bases line up with TRBD1. V lost 6 bases, J lost 12 bases, and 3 bases stayed unmatched. CDR1 is SEHNR, CDR2 FQNEAQ, per germline (reference sequence). The CDR3 has 12 residues. CDR3 in amino acids: CASSQGQGELFF. CDR3 DNA: TGTGCCAGCAGTCAGGGACAGGGGGAACTGTTTTTT.

The V gene is TRBV5-5, the J gene TRBJ1-1; D perhaps matches TRBD1 (5 bases). Germline CDR1 reads SGHKS; CDR2 reads YYEKEE (reference sequence). The V gene lost 4 bases and the J gene lost 5 bases, with 15 bases spanning the gap. The CDR3 has 14 residues. CDR3 nucleotides: TGTGCCAGCAGCCCGGGAGGGGCGAGTACTGAAGCTTTCTTT. This translates into CASSPGGASTEAFF.

On this clone: A read error may account for a junction end that differs from germline. The chain is built from TRBV7-9 and TRBJ1-1; D may be TRBD1 (5 bases). CDR3 length: 12 residues. CDR1 SEHNR and CDR2 FQNEAQ come from the germline V gene (reference sequence). CDR3 bases: TGTTCCAGTGGGGGGGTCAACGCTGAAGCTTTCTTT. Protein sequence: CSSGGVNAEAFF.

V gene TRBV30 combines with J gene TRBJ2-5; 9 bases map to TRBD2. The J call may be mistaken, given a closer DNA end match to TRBJ2-7. The CDR3 is 14 amino acids. Germline V gene data show CDR1 as GTSNPN and CDR2 as SVGIG (reference sequence). CDR3 bases: TGTGCCTGGGGGACCTGGCGGGAGGGGTACGAGCAGTACTTC. It encodes CAWGTWREGYEQYF.

J is TRBJ1-1 and V is TRBV5-6; D remains unclear. The germline gives CDR1 SGHDT, CDR2 YYEEEE. Trimming removed 4 bases from V and 0 bases from J, with 16 bases in between. This CDR3 has 16 amino acids. The CDR3 spells CASSPPLAILNTEAFF. The CDR3 DNA reads as TGTGCCAGCAGCCCGCCCCTGGCCATCTTGAACACTGAAGCTTTCTTT.

The chain combines TRBV30 with TRBJ1-4, with D perhaps TRBD1 (6 bases). The V gene lost 4 bases and the J gene lost 0 bases, with 15 bases spanning the gap. The CDR3 is 16 residues long. The V gene's germline CDR1 is GTSNPN and CDR2 SVGIG (reference sequence). Here the CDR3 reads CAWNSAGASTNEKLFF. The CDR3 DNA follows: TGTGCCTGGAATTCGGCAGGGGCTTCAACTAATGAAAAACTGTTTTTT.

The chain has TRBV7-8 and TRBJ2-2; maybe TRBD2 (7 bases). This CDR3 region has 18 residues. V was shortened by 1 base and J by 4 bases, with 19 bases between the two germline ends. Germline CDR1 and CDR2: SGHVS and FQNEAQ. CDR3 sequence reads: CASSLGGGGERGTGELFF. CDR3 nucleotides: TGTGCCAGCAGCTTAGGGGGGGGCGGGGAGCGGGGCACCGGGGAGCTGTTTTTT. Based on the CDR3 plus reference TRBV7-8 and TRBJ2-2, the full variable domain is GAGVSQSPRYKVAKRGQDVALRCDPISGHVSLFWYQQALGQGPEFLTYFQNEAQLDKSGLPSDRFFAERPEGSVSTLKIQRTQQEDSAVYLCASSLGGGGERGTGELFFGEGSRLTVL.

V usage is TRBV5-5 and J usage is TRBJ1-2; D may be TRBD1 (6 bases). The V end was cut by 2 bases, the J end by 2 bases, with 13 bases between. CDR3 length equals 15 residues. CDR1 is SGHKS and CDR2 is YYEKEE in the germline V gene (reference sequence). This chain's CDR3 is CASSFGRGQNYGYTF. In DNA, the CDR3 is TGTGCCAGCAGCTTCGGCAGGGGCCAGAACTATGGCTACACCTTC.

The V and J genes are TRBV10-1 and TRBJ1-1, with 7 bases that match TRBD1. Germline V gene lookup returns CDR1 WNHNN and CDR2 SYGVQD (reference sequence). V shed 6 bases, J shed 1 base, and the junction held 5 bases outside the gene matches. CDR3 length: 14 residues. CDR3 DNA sequence: TGCGCCAGCAGACAGGGGCCTAAGAACACTGAAGCTTTCTTT. Protein sequence: CASRQGPKNTEAFF.

V usage is TRBV10-3 and J usage is TRBJ1-2; 12 bases fit TRBD1. The V and J ends lost 8 bases and 5 bases, in that order; junction bases with no gene match: 3. Germline values: CDR1 ENHRY, CDR2 SYGVKD. There are 13 residues in the CDR3. The chain's CDR3 is CAIGTGGLYGYTF. The DNA of the CDR3 is TGTGCCATCGGGACAGGGGGCTTGTATGGCTACACCTTC.

The chain combines TRBV30 with TRBJ1-2; 7 positions agree with TRBD1. After removal of 0 bases from V and 2 bases from J, the junction contained 3 bases not matched to a gene. The CDR3 is 14 residues long. The germline V gene has CDR1 GTSNPN and CDR2 SVGIG (reference sequence). Written as DNA, the CDR3 is TGTGCCTGGAGTGTAGACAGGGCCAACTATGGCTACACCTTC. This encodes CAWSVDRANYGYTF. The full variable domain, in which reference TRBV30 and TRBJ1-2 provide the parts outside the CDR3, is SQTIHQWPATLVQPVGSPLSLECTVEGTSNPNLYWYRQAAGRGLQLLFYSVGIGQISSEVPQNLSASRPQDRQFILSSKKLLLSDSGFYLCAWSVDRANYGYTFGSGTRLTVV.

The count of this clone is one. The chain couples TRBV9 to TRBJ2-1; weak D call: TRBD1 (5 bases). CDR3 length: 13 amino acids. V shed 1 base and J shed 6 bases, with 8 bases lying between them. Looked up from germline, CDR1 is SGDLS and CDR2 is YYNGEE. This CDR3 is CASSVTQGNEQFF. The CDR3 region has the DNA TGTGCCAGCAGCGTAACCCAGGGCAATGAGCAGTTCTTC.

The chain carries TRBV7-2 and TRBJ1-3; no definite D call. Germline V gene data show CDR1 as SGHTA and CDR2 as FQGNSA. The CDR3 spans 14 residues. V lost 6 bases, J lost 0 bases, and 9 bases lay in between. This chain's CDR3 is CASSPISSGNTIYF. The DNA for the CDR3 is TGTGCCAGCAGTCCGATCAGCTCTGGAAACACCATATATTTT.

This clone was found once. The chain's CDR3 is CASTRTSGGSSYNEQFF. The DNA for the CDR3 is TGTGCCAGTACCCGAACTAGCGGGGGGAGCTCCTACAATGAGCAGTTCTTC. J is TRBJ2-1 and V is TRBV19; 12 bases match TRBD2. The CDR3 runs to 17 residues. V lost 7 bases and J lost 0; bases outside the gene matches: 7. Germline CDR1 LNHDA, CDR2 SQIVND (reference sequence). Drawing the rest from reference TRBV19 and TRBJ2-1, the complete variable domain is DGGITQSPKYLFRKEGQNVTLSCEQNLNHDAMYWYRQDPGQGLRLIYYSQIVNDFQKGDIAEGYSVSREKKESFPLTVTSAQKNPTAFYLCASTRTSGGSSYNEQFFGPGTRLTVL.

This clone was seen only once. The chain has TRBV30 and TRBJ1-3; D might be TRBD1 (6 bases). Trimming removed 8 bases from V and 8 bases from J, with 16 bases in between. This CDR3 spans 12 amino acids. Germline CDR1 GTSNPN, CDR2 SVGIG (reference sequence). The CDR3, as DNA: TGTGCCCAGGGACAAAGGGCGGACACCATATATTTT. Translation: CAQGQRADTIYF.

V usage is TRBV4-2 and J usage is TRBJ2-1, with D perhaps matching TRBD2 (6 bases). CDR1 LGHNA and CDR2 YNFKEQ come from the germline V gene. Trimming shortened V by 0 bases and J by 8 bases, and 14 bases separated the two germline ends. The CDR3 is 15 amino acids. CDR3: CASSQDPNPGDEQFF. Written as DNA, the CDR3 is TGTGCCAGCAGCCAAGATCCCAATCCGGGGGATGAGCAGTTCTTC.

This chain uses TRBV7-8 with TRBJ2-1; no definite D call. The V end lost 5 bases, the J end lost 4 bases, and 15 bases lay between the germline ends. The CDR3 length is 15 residues. Germline assignment: CDR1 SGHVS and CDR2 FQNEAQ. DNA of the CDR3: TGTGCCAGCAGCCTCCGGTCCCGAACGTACAATGAGCAGTTCTTC. Translating gives CASSLRSRTYNEQFF.

CDR3 amino acids: CASSGGYYGYTF. CDR3 sequence (DNA): TGCGCCAGCTCGGGGGGGTACTATGGCTACACCTTC. This chain connects TRBV4-1 to TRBJ1-2; a possible D gene is TRBD1 (5 bases). This CDR3 has 12 residues. Trimming pared 8 bases from V and 3 bases from J, leaving 10 bases between. CDR1 and CDR2 (germline): MGHRA, YSYEKL.